These 31 T cell receptor beta chains were all obtained from the same sample, sequenced in a study of naive and memory T cell subsets. Two oligonucleotides, mixed equimolar, formed the beta constant-region primer covering TRBC1 and TRBC2. TCRdb redid the calling of the UMI-ligation and nested PCR reads with MiXCR, one entry per CDR3 protein. The sample holds some 150,000 distinct CDR3 sequences, about a sixth seen once. The sample was naive CD4+ T cells from blood. These receptors were obtained from a human donor in good health.

The CDR3 DNA reads as TGTGCCAGCAGCTTGGACAGGCCTTCCTACGAGCAGTACTTC. Translating gives CASSLDRPSYEQYF. The J gene is TRBJ2-7, the V gene TRBV7-2, with 7 nucleotides matching TRBD1. The CDR3 contains 14 residues. Germline V lookup: CDR1 SGHTA, CDR2 FQGNSA. The V gene end was trimmed by 3 bases and the J gene end by 1 base; junction bases not matched to a gene: 3.

This clonotype was seen only a few times. The chain uses TRBV28 and TRBJ1-5; D ambiguous. Germline CDR1 is MDHEN and CDR2 is SYDVKM. This CDR3 is built from 15 residues. V lost 2 bases and J lost 6, with 14 bases in between. The CDR3 loop is CASSLKFLVTQPQHF. DNA of the CDR3: TGTGCCAGCAGTTTAAAATTTTTAGTTACTCAGCCCCAGCATTTT.

There are a few counts of this clonotype. V and J are TRBV4-2 and TRBJ2-1; D is uncertain. From germline, CDR1 is LGHNA and CDR2 YNFKEQ. This CDR3 comprises 14 residues. The V end lost 0 bases, the J end lost 6 bases, and 9 bases lay between the germline ends. CDR3 loop: CASSQDMTSNEQFF. CDR3 bases: TGTGCCAGCAGCCAAGATATGACGAGCAATGAGCAGTTCTTC.

This clonotype was found a few times. The CDR3 bases are TGCGCCAGCACCCTACAGGGCAGCACTGAAGCTTTCTTT. Amino acids: CASTLQGSTEAFF. The J gene is TRBJ1-1, the V gene TRBV5-1, with TRBD1 as a possible D gene (6 bases). The V gene's germline CDR1 is SGHRS and CDR2 YFSETQ. This CDR3 has 13 residues. V dropped 6 bases and J dropped 4 bases, with 13 bases sitting between them.

The V call is TRBV6-4, the J call TRBJ2-1; possibly TRBD2 for D (5 bases). V was trimmed by 3 bases and J by 8 bases, leaving 17 bases between them. The germline CDR1 and CDR2 sequences are MRHNA and SNTAGT. The CDR3 is 15 residues long. CDR3 in DNA: TGTGCCAGCAGTGATGGGAGACGGTCGGGCGATGAGCAGTTCTTC. It yields the protein CASSDGRRSGDEQFF.

CDR3 nucleotide sequence: TGTGCCAGTAGTATAGGGACTAGCGGGAGTCAGGGTAGGATGCAGTTCTTC. Residues: CASSIGTSGSQGRMQFF. The chain recombines TRBV19 with TRBJ2-1; TRBD2 agrees at 13 bases. Germline CDR1 and CDR2: LNHDA and SQIVND (reference sequence). Losses at the gene ends were 1 base for V and 12 bases for J; bases not matched to a gene: 12. This CDR3 contains 17 residues.

Concerning this clonotype itself: The junction does not match germline at one end; this may be a read error. The rearrangement joins TRBV9 to TRBJ1-3; D remains ambiguous. CDR3 size: 16 residues. Germline CDR1 SGDLS, CDR2 YYNGEE. The CDR3 here is CASSSPDGYSRNTIYF. The CDR3 DNA follows: TGTGCCAGCAGCTCCCCGGATGGTTACTCTCGAAACACCATATATTTT.

This clonotype appeared many times. The chain is built from TRBV20-1 and TRBJ1-1; D might be TRBD1 (5 bases). The CDR3 is made up of 13 amino acids. V was pared by 5 bases and J by 0 bases, with 10 bases between. The V gene's germline CDR1 is DFQATT and CDR2 SNEGSKA (reference sequence). CDR3 loop: CSAVDSMNTEAFF. CDR3 coding DNA: TGCAGTGCTGTCGACAGTATGAACACTGAAGCTTTCTTT.

This clonotype was observed a few times. The genes are TRBV5-1 and TRBJ2-2; a possible D gene is TRBD1 (5 bases). The CDR3 has 15 residues. Trimming took off 4 bases at V and 1 base at J, with 11 bases between the two ends. From germline, CDR1 is SGHRS and CDR2 YFSETQ. The CDR3 DNA is TGCGCCAGCAGCCCCGTGACAGTGAACACCGGGGAGCTGTTTTTT. The encoded protein is CASSPVTVNTGELFF.

The chain links TRBV4-1 to TRBJ2-5; TRBD2 agrees at 15 bases. The CDR3 consists of 17 residues. Germline lookup yields CDR1 MGHRA and CDR2 YSYEKL. V dropped 4 bases and J dropped 5; count of bases not matched to a gene: 8. DNA of the CDR3: TGCGCCAGCAGCCGTGGACTAGCGGGAGGGCCAGGGGAGACCCAGTACTTC. Its translation: CASSRGLAGGPGETQYF.

The V call is TRBV30, the J call TRBJ2-1; D is perhaps TRBD1 or TRBD2 (5 bases each). The germline V and J ends were trimmed by 8 bases and 7 bases, with 18 bases remaining between them. Germline V gives CDR1 GTSNPN, CDR2 SVGIG (reference sequence). The CDR3 runs to 13 residues. CDR3 coding DNA: TGTGCCCATAAGCCGGGACCCCCGAATGAGCAGTTCTTC. Translating it yields CAHKPGPPNEQFF.

This sequence joins TRBV5-6 and TRBJ2-1; 8 positions match TRBD2. This CDR3 spans 15 amino acids. CDR1 is SGHDT, CDR2 YYEEEE, per germline. With 2 bases clipped from V and 6 bases from J, the junction kept 7 bases outside the gene matches. In nucleotides, the CDR3 is TGTGCCAGCAGCTTAATTCAAGGGACTAGCAATGAGCAGTTCTTC. Protein sequence: CASSLIQGTSNEQFF.

This clonotype occurred a few times. The chain recombines TRBV7-2 with TRBJ2-2, with D maybe TRBD1 (5 bases). Per the germline V gene, CDR1 is SGHTA and CDR2 is FQGNSA. With 5 bases removed from V and 3 bases from J, the gap between germline ends came to 10 bases. The CDR3 length is 14 residues. DNA for the CDR3: TGTGCCAGCAGCCCTTCCAGGGACACCGGGGAGCTGTTTTTT. This sequence encodes CASSPSRDTGELFF.

This clonotype has only a few counts. The chain recombines TRBV20-1 with TRBJ2-5; 8 bases fit TRBD2. Trimming removed 0 bases from V and 1 base from J; junction bases left unmatched: 4. CDR1 is DFQATT and CDR2 is SNEGSKA in the germline V gene (reference sequence). This CDR3 has 15 amino acids. CDR3 region: CSARDSGGIQETQYF. In nucleotides, the CDR3 is TGCAGTGCTAGAGATTCGGGAGGGATCCAAGAGACCCAGTACTTC.

This clonotype has just a few counts. The chain uses TRBV3-1 and TRBJ2-2, with TRBD1 matching over 7 bases. The germline gives CDR1 LGHDT, CDR2 YNNKEL (reference sequence). This CDR3 contains 15 residues. The J segment lost 4 bases and the V segment lost 3 bases, leaving 5 bases of the junction unmatched. The CDR3 DNA reads as TGTGCCAGCAGCCAGACAGGGATGGGCACCGGGGAGCTGTTTTTT. It encodes CASSQTGMGTGELFF.

This clonotype turned up a few times. The chain joins TRBV7-2 to TRBJ2-7, with D maybe TRBD1 (5 bases). V was pared by 2 bases and J by 5 bases, with 7 bases between. The length of the CDR3 is 12 residues. Germline lookup yields CDR1 SGHTA and CDR2 FQGNSA. The CDR3 sequence: CASSLWGHEQYF. CDR3 DNA sequence: TGTGCCAGCAGCTTATGGGGCCACGAGCAGTACTTC.

The chain combines TRBV18 with TRBJ1-2; TRBD1 agrees at 8 bases. Trimming at V came to 3 bases and at J to 7 bases, leaving 19 bases not matched to a gene. Germline-derived CDR1 and CDR2 are KGHSH and LQKENI. This CDR3 is built from 18 residues. CDR3 amino acids: CASSPPPGQGGLFGGYTF. The CDR3 bases are TGTGCCAGCTCACCTCCCCCCGGACAGGGCGGGCTCTTCGGTGGCTACACCTTC.

The chain joins TRBV20-1 to TRBJ2-7; the D is unclear. CDR3 length: 14 residues. Trimming pared 1 base from V and 3 bases from J, leaving 13 bases between. Germline lookup yields CDR1 DFQATT and CDR2 SNEGSKA (reference sequence). The CDR3, as DNA: TGCAGTGCTAGAGGGGTGGGCAGGAACTACGAGCAGTACTTC. This gives the protein CSARGVGRNYEQYF.

The V gene is TRBV2, the J gene TRBJ2-7, with D possibly matching TRBD2 (6 bases). Trimming pared 3 bases from V and 2 bases from J, leaving 11 bases between. This CDR3 contains 14 residues. Germline-derived CDR1 and CDR2 are SNHLY and FYNNEI. CDR3 sequence: CASSDGEAPYEQYF. CDR3 nucleotides: TGTGCCAGCAGTGATGGGGAGGCCCCCTACGAGCAGTACTTC. Combining the CDR3 with reference TRBV2 and TRBJ2-7 gives the whole variable domain EPEVTQTPSHQVTQMGQEVILRCVPISNHLYFYWYRQILGQKVEFLVSFYNNEISEKSEIFDDQFSVERPDGSNFTLKIRSTKLEDSAMYFCASSDGEAPYEQYFGPGTRLTVT.

This chain uses TRBV5-1 with TRBJ2-2, with 10 positions matching TRBD1. The length of the CDR3 is 14 residues. Losses at the gene ends were 4 bases for V and 7 bases for J; bases not matched to a gene: 4. Per the germline V gene, CDR1 is SGHRS and CDR2 is YFSETQ. The CDR3 coding sequence is TGCGCCAGCAGCCCGGGACAGGGGTTCGGGGAGCTGTTTTTT. This gives the protein CASSPGQGFGELFF.

This clonotype has more than one count but fewer than ten. The rearrangement joins TRBV20-1 to TRBJ1-4; 9 bases map to TRBD1. From germline, CDR1 is DFQATT and CDR2 SNEGSKA (reference sequence). The CDR3 length is 19 residues. The junction had 21 bases not matched to a gene; V was cut back by 2 bases and J by 8 bases. CDR3 in DNA: TGCAGTGCTAGACCCCTCGCGGTTACAGGGGGCTCTAGGTGGGAAAAACTGTTTTTT. It specifies CSARPLAVTGGSRWEKLFF.

The V and J genes are TRBV7-9 and TRBJ1-5; D remains ambiguous. The CDR3 is made up of 14 amino acids. CDR1 is SEHNR, CDR2 FQNEAQ, per germline (reference sequence). The V end lost 1 base, the J end lost 7 bases, and 11 bases lay between the germline ends. The CDR3 coding sequence is TGTGCCAGCAGCTTAGACACCCTCAGCCAGCCCCAGCATTTT. Translating gives CASSLDTLSQPQHF.

In DNA form, the CDR3 reads TGTGCCACCACACTAGACAGGCAGGTTGGCTACACCTTC. As protein: CATTLDRQVGYTF. V and J are TRBV2 and TRBJ1-2; D may be TRBD1 (6 bases). Germline CDR1 and CDR2: SNHLY and FYNNEI. The CDR3 loop spans 13 amino acids. Trimming shortened V by 10 bases and J by 7 bases, and 19 bases separated the two germline ends.

The chain uses TRBV6-2 or TRBV6-3 and TRBJ1-2; possibly TRBD1 for D (5 bases). The CDR3 has 17 residues. CDR1 MNHEY and CDR2 SVGEGT come from the germline V gene. V was cut by 2 bases and J by 4 bases, with 20 bases left in between. Here the CDR3 reads CASSYDRGSRQVYGYTF. CDR3 in DNA: TGTGCCAGCAGTTACGACCGGGGCAGCCGTCAGGTCTATGGCTACACCTTC.

The gene calls are TRBV20-1 and TRBJ1-1, with D unclear. V was pared by 2 bases and J by 1 base, with 8 bases between. The CDR3 has 13 amino acids. Germline loops: CDR1 DFQATT, CDR2 SNEGSKA (reference sequence). DNA for the CDR3: TGCAGTGCTAGAAGGTCGGCGAACACTGAAGCTTTCTTT. It specifies CSARRSANTEAFF.

This chain connects TRBV6-1 to TRBJ2-7; 12 bases map to TRBD2. Germline lookup yields CDR1 MNHNS and CDR2 SASEGT. V was pared by 4 bases and J by 3 bases, with 4 bases of the junction left unmatched. CDR3 length equals 15 residues. The CDR3: CASSAMTSGSYEQYF. The CDR3 DNA is TGTGCCAGCAGTGCTATGACTAGCGGGAGCTACGAGCAGTACTTC.

This clonotype was seen a few times. This chain links TRBV14 with TRBJ2-5; weak D call: TRBD2 (5 bases). The CDR3 has 14 amino acids. Trimming pared 5 bases from V and 6 bases from J, leaving 16 bases between. Germline V lookup: CDR1 SGHDN, CDR2 FVKESK. Here the CDR3 DNA reads TGTGCCAGCAGCTCGGACTCAACGGTACAGACCCAGTACTTC. This codes for CASSSDSTVQTQYF.

The genes are TRBV5-5 and TRBJ2-3; D tentatively fits TRBD1 or TRBD2 (5 bases each). This CDR3 is built from 13 residues. From germline, CDR1 is SGHKS and CDR2 YYEKEE (reference sequence). The V and J ends lost 3 bases and 4 bases respectively, with 9 bases between them. The CDR3: CASSWDGADTQYF. CDR3 DNA: TGTGCCAGCAGCTGGGACGGGGCAGATACGCAGTATTTT.

This chain uses TRBV27 with TRBJ1-5; D unclear. Germline V gene data show CDR1 as MNHEY and CDR2 as SMNVEV (reference sequence). The CDR3 extends over 13 amino acids. The ends were cut back, 3 bases at V and 2 bases at J, with 5 bases in the middle. The CDR3 region has the DNA TGTGCCAGCAGTTTGGGTCGCAATCAGCCCCAGCATTTT. It yields the protein CASSLGRNQPQHF.

The chain joins TRBV10-3 to TRBJ2-7; D is uncertain. Germline CDR1 reads ENHRY; CDR2 reads SYGVKD. Trimming removed 3 bases at V and 6 bases at J, with 9 bases between. This CDR3 is 12 amino acids long. The CDR3 loop is CAISDSDGEQYF. CDR3 sequence (DNA): TGTGCCATCAGTGATTCGGACGGCGAGCAGTACTTC.

The chain is built from TRBV4-1 and TRBJ1-6, with no clear D. The CDR3 runs to 13 residues. Germline CDR1 and CDR2: MGHRA and YSYEKL. Trimming took off 1 base at V and 9 bases at J, with 7 bases between the two ends. CDR3 coding DNA: TGCGCCAGCAGCCAAGTGGAGGTTTCACCCCTCCACTTT. Translation gives CASSQVEVSPLHF.